The 21 T cell receptor beta chains in this list originate from one sample, sequenced in a study of cytomegalovirus exposure and HLA in healthy donors. Assay used: immunoSEQ multiplex PCR; TCRdb lists only in-frame clones, some missing. Of about 100,000 clones listed, around 85% were seen once; the top ten hold 3%. Sequenced material: PBMCs. These TCRs come from a young woman in good health and CMV-seronegative.

The J gene is TRBJ2-3, the V gene TRBV6-6, with D possibly matching TRBD2 (5 bases). CDR1 is MNHNY, CDR2 SVGAGI, per germline (reference sequence). This CDR3 has 11 amino acids. V lost 8 bases and J 14 bases, leaving 17 bases between the germline ends. The CDR3 reads CASFRAGERYF. CDR3 nucleotide sequence: TGTGCCAGCTTCCGGGCTGGGGAGCGGTATTTT.

This clone occurred once. The chain carries TRBV30 and TRBJ1-1; D not resolved. This CDR3 is 11 amino acids long. Trimming took off 3 bases at V and 8 bases at J, with 10 bases between the two ends. Germline CDR1 and CDR2: GTSNPN and SVGIG (reference sequence). Here the CDR3 reads CAWRVRYEAFF. The CDR3 coding sequence is TGTGCCTGGAGGGTGAGATACGAAGCTTTCTTT.

The J gene is TRBJ2-1, the V gene TRBV6-1, with D uncertain. With 4 bases removed from V and 0 bases from J, the gap between germline ends came to 16 bases. There are 17 residues in the CDR3. Germline CDR1 MNHNS, CDR2 SASEGT. The DNA of the CDR3 is TGTGCCAGCAGTGTCGTAGCCCAAAGATACTCCTACAATGAGCAGTTCTTC. Residues: CASSVVAQRYSYNEQFF.

The chain combines TRBV7-9 with TRBJ1-2, with D perhaps matching TRBD1 (5 bases). Trimming stripped 4 bases from V and 0 bases from J, with 15 bases between. Germline values: CDR1 SEHNR, CDR2 FQNEAQ (reference sequence). This CDR3 is 16 amino acids long. CDR3 in DNA: TGTGCCAGCAGCTCAATAAAGACAGTAACTAACTATGGCTACACCTTC. Translated: CASSSIKTVTNYGYTF.

This clone was seen a handful of times. The chain links TRBV4-1 to TRBJ2-7; TRBD1 matches 7 bases. Germline assignment: CDR1 MGHRA and CDR2 YSYEKL. V trimming: 5 bases; J trimming: 2 bases; junction bases outside the gene matches: 3. The CDR3 loop spans 13 amino acids. The CDR3, as DNA: TGCGCCAGCAGCTTCGACAGGGCCTACGAGCAGTACTTC. It specifies CASSFDRAYEQYF.

This clone was detected only a few times. V is TRBV5-4 and J is TRBJ1-2; the D is unclear. The CDR3 extends over 12 amino acids. Germline V lookup: CDR1 SGHNT, CDR2 YYREEE (reference sequence). The V and J ends lost 6 bases and 6 bases respectively, with 12 bases between them. This CDR3 is CASTREANGYTF. The CDR3 coding sequence is TGTGCCAGCACCCGGGAGGCGAATGGCTACACCTTC.

V gene TRBV27 combines with J gene TRBJ2-3; 15 positions match TRBD2. The J segment lost 6 bases and the V segment lost 5 bases, leaving 6 bases of the junction unmatched. The CDR3 contains 16 residues. CDR1 MNHEY and CDR2 SMNVEV come from the germline V gene (reference sequence). The CDR3 reads CASSLGLAGGPDTQYF. Here the CDR3 DNA reads TGTGCCAGCAGTCTAGGACTAGCGGGGGGGCCTGATACGCAGTATTTT.

The V call is TRBV4-1, the J call TRBJ2-6; 7 bases agree with TRBD1. V shed 4 bases and J 4 bases; nucleotides not matched to a gene: 4. CDR3 length equals 15 residues. Germline V gives CDR1 MGHRA, CDR2 YSYEKL. The CDR3 is CASSLSGQGANVLTF. The CDR3 DNA reads as TGCGCCAGCAGCCTATCGGGACAGGGGGCCAACGTCCTGACTTTC.

The chain carries TRBV9 and TRBJ2-7; 7 bases match TRBD2. CDR1 is SGDLS, CDR2 YYNGEE, per germline. After removal of 0 bases from V and 4 bases from J, the junction contained 4 bases not matched to a gene. This CDR3 is 14 amino acids long. The CDR3 loop is CASSVGEGRYEQYF. The CDR3 bases are TGTGCCAGCAGCGTAGGGGAGGGGAGGTACGAGCAGTACTTC.

Turning to this clone: Different DNA sequences within this sample yield the same CDR3. This chain links TRBV5-1 with TRBJ2-1; 11 bases are shared with TRBD1. CDR3 size: 15 residues. Unmatched junction bases numbered 4, after V lost 4 bases and J lost 4 bases. Looked up from germline, CDR1 is SGHRS and CDR2 is YFSETQ. The CDR3 loop reads CASSGGTGGYNEQFF. Written as DNA, the CDR3 is TGCGCCAGCAGCGGTGGGACAGGGGGTTACAATGAGCAGTTCTTC.

The gene calls are TRBV2 and TRBJ1-5; TRBD1 is a possible D gene (5 bases). From germline, CDR1 is SNHLY and CDR2 FYNNEI. Trimming left V 3 bases short and J 1 base short, with 10 bases between. The CDR3 totals 15 residues. The CDR3 nucleotides read TGTGCCAGCAGTGACCGGGGGGGAAGCAATCAGCCCCAGCATTTT. Translated: CASSDRGGSNQPQHF.

The chain combines TRBV28 with TRBJ2-1, with 7 bases that match TRBD2. Unmatched junction bases numbered 3, after V lost 1 base and J lost 3 bases. Germline V gene lookup returns CDR1 MDHEN and CDR2 SYDVKM. The CDR3 runs 15 residues. As DNA, the CDR3 is TGTGCCAGCAGTTTATCCGGACTAGGCTACAATGAGCAGTTCTTC. This encodes CASSLSGLGYNEQFF.

This chain joins TRBV9 and TRBJ2-7; D uncertain. The CDR3 runs to 14 residues. Between the trimmed V and J ends, which lost 4 bases and 4 bases, there was a span of 15 bases. CDR1 SGDLS and CDR2 YYNGEE come from the germline V gene. CDR3 bases: TGTGCCAGCAGCCTTAGCTTCGGGTCATACGAGCAGTACTTC. Residues: CASSLSFGSYEQYF.

This chain links TRBV2 with TRBJ1-1; tentatively, D is TRBD1 (5 bases). V was pared by 1 base and J by 6 bases, with 9 bases between. Germline values: CDR1 SNHLY, CDR2 FYNNEI. The CDR3 runs 13 residues. The CDR3 loop reads CASSEEGWAEAFF. The CDR3 DNA reads as TGTGCCAGCAGTGAAGAGGGGTGGGCTGAAGCTTTCTTT.

The V and J genes are TRBV5-1 and TRBJ2-2; the D gene is possibly TRBD2 (5 bases). The germline V gene encodes CDR1 SGHRS and CDR2 YFSETQ. The CDR3 is made up of 15 amino acids. V lost 2 bases to trimming and J lost 4 bases, with 12 bases between them. The DNA of the CDR3 is TGCGCCAGCAGCTTTTTCGAGCGGAGCACCGGGGAGCTGTTTTTT. It translates to CASSFFERSTGELFF.

CDR3 bases: TGCGCCAGCAGCCAGATATGGGGCGGGGGAGCAGATACGCAGTATTTT. As protein: CASSQIWGGGADTQYF. The chain uses TRBV4-1 and TRBJ2-3, with 7 positions matching TRBD2. The germline V gene encodes CDR1 MGHRA and CDR2 YSYEKL. The CDR3 is 16 residues long. J gave up 4 bases and V 3 bases, and 10 bases lay outside the gene matches.

This sequence joins TRBV2 and TRBJ1-5; 9 nucleotides align to TRBD1. The trim removed 6 bases at V and 7 bases at J, leaving 7 bases unmatched. Germline V CDR1 and CDR2: SNHLY, FYNNEI. The CDR3 contains 14 residues. The CDR3 loop reads CASRETGGEQPQHF. CDR3 coding DNA: TGTGCCAGCAGGGAAACAGGGGGCGAACAGCCCCAGCATTTT.

The chain combines TRBV6-5 with TRBJ2-5; D perhaps matches TRBD2 (5 bases). CDR1 is MNHEY, CDR2 SVGAGI, per germline. Trimming took off 0 bases at V and 3 bases at J, with 8 bases between the two ends. The CDR3 has 14 amino acids. The CDR3: CASSYSGREETQYF. The CDR3 coding sequence is TGTGCCAGCAGTTACTCAGGGAGAGAAGAGACCCAGTACTTC.

This chain links TRBV21-1 with TRBJ2-5; the D call of TRBD1 is as the table states it, not checked on the DNA. TRBV21-1 corresponds to a pseudogene. CDR3 length equals 16 residues. The CDR3 protein is CASSKGGAGRRETQYF. The CDR3 coding sequence is TGTGCCAGCAGCAAAGGTGGCGCAGGGCGGAGAGAGACCCAGTACTTC.

The V gene is TRBV5-8, the J gene TRBJ1-2; D gene unclear. Deletions cut 6 bases from V and 8 bases from J, with 20 bases between. The germline gives CDR1 SGHTS, CDR2 YDEGEE. The CDR3 is 14 amino acids. CDR3 amino acids: CASTGADRKVGYTF. The CDR3 bases are TGTGCCAGCACCGGAGCAGACCGGAAAGTGGGCTACACCTTC.

The chain employs TRBV7-9 and TRBJ2-7, with D perhaps matching TRBD2 (5 bases). The CDR3 covers 14 residues. The V and J ends lost 7 bases and 5 bases respectively, with 18 bases between them. Germline loops: CDR1 SEHNR, CDR2 FQNEAQ (reference sequence). CDR3: CASTQSGFGDEQYF. As DNA, the CDR3 is TGTGCCAGCACCCAAAGTGGGTTCGGGGACGAGCAGTACTTC.